This T cell receptor beta chain derives from a study of T-cell reconstitution after alpha-beta-depleted transplantation in children. This clonotype showed up many times. Unique molecular identifiers were built into the TCRbeta library. TCRdb ran MiXCR on the PCR reads and lists one entry per CDR3 protein. The sample records 230,000 or so distinct CDR3 sequences, approximately 12% being singletons. Germline CDR1 reads MNHEY; CDR2 reads SVGEGT. V gave up 0 bases and J gave up 7 bases, with 7 bases separating them. The CDR3 is made up of 12 amino acids. This specimen consisted of PBMCs from the stem cell graft donor, obtained from the stem cell graft. The TCR comes from a human donor who donated a stem cell graft to a child with acute lymphoblastic leukemia. V usage is TRBV6-2 or TRBV6-3 and J usage is TRBJ2-7, with D unresolved. The chain's CDR3 is CASSYSRQEQYF. CDR3 bases: TGTGCCAGCAGTTACTCCCGCCAGGAGCAGTACTTC.